This TCR beta chain came from a study of cytomegalovirus exposure and HLA in healthy donors. Profiled with immunoSEQ multiplex PCR; TCRdb holds only in-frame clones, not every one. The sample has 200,000 to 250,000 clones, approximately 87% seen once. The source of this sequence is a woman aged 18-29 years in good health and CMV-seronegative. The sequenced sample was PBMCs.

The CDR3 loop is CASSLSAGGPNEQYF. In DNA form, the CDR3 reads TGTGCCAGCAGTTTATCGGCGGGAGGGCCTAACGAGCAGTACTTC. The chain recombines TRBV27 with TRBJ2-7; 9 nucleotides match TRBD2. This CDR3 spans 15 amino acids. Germline V gives CDR1 MNHEY, CDR2 SMNVEV (reference sequence). Trimming at V came to 0 bases and at J to 5 bases, leaving 5 bases not matched to a gene.